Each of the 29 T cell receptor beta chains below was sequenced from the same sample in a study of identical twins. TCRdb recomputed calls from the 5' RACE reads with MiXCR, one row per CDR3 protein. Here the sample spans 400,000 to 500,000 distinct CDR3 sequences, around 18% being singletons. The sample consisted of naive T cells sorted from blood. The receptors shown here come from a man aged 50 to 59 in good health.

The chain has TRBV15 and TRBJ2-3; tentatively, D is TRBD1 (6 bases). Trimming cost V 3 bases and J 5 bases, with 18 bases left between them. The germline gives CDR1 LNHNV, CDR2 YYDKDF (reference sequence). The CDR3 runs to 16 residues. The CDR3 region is CATSSRVSEGGDTQYF. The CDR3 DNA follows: TGTGCCACCAGCAGTCGGGTGAGCGAAGGGGGAGATACGCAGTATTTT.

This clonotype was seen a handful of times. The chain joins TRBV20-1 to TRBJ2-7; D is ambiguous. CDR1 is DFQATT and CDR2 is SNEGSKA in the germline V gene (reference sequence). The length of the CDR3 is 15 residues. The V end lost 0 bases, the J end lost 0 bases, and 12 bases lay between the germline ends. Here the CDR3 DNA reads TGCAGTGCTAGAGACCCCATACAGCCCTCCTACGAGCAGTACTTC. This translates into CSARDPIQPSYEQYF.

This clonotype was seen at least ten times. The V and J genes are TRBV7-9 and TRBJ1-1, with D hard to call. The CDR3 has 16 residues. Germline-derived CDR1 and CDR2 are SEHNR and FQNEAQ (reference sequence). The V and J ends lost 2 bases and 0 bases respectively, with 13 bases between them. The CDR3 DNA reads TGTGCCAGCAGCTTAACGGGAGGTTTTATGAACACTGAAGCTTTCTTT. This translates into CASSLTGGFMNTEAFF. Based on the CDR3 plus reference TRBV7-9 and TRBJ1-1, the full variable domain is DTGVSQNPRHKITKRGQNVTFRCDPISEHNRLYWYRQTLGQGPEFLTYFQNEAQLEKSRLLSDRFSAERPKGSFSTLEIQRTEQGDSAMYLCASSLTGGFMNTEAFFGQGTRLTVV.

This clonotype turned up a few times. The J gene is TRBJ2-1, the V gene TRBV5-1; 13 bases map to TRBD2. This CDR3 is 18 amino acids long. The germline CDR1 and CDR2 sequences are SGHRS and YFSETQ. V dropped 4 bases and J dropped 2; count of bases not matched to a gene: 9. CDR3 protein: CASSSSLTSGGAYNEQFF. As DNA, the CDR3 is TGCGCCAGCAGCAGCTCCCTAACTAGCGGGGGGGCCTACAATGAGCAGTTCTTC.

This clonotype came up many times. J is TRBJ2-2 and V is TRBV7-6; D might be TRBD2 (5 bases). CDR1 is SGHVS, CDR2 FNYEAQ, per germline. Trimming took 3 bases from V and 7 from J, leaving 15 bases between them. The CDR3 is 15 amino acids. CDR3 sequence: CASSLNAIRGGELFF. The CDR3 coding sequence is TGTGCCAGCAGCTTGAATGCAATACGGGGCGGGGAGCTGTTTTTT.

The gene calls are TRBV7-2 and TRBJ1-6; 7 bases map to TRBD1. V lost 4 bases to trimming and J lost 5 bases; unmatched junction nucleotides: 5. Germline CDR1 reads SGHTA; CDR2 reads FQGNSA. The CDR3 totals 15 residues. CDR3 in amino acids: CASSSRTGNNSPLHF. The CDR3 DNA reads TGTGCCAGCAGCTCCCGGACAGGAAATAATTCACCCCTCCACTTT.

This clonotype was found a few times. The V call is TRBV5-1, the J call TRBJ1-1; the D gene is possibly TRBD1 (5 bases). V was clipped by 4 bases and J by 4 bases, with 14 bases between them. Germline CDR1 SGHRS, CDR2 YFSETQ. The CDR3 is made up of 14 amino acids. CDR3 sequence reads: CASSGGTVPTEAFF. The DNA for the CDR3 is TGCGCCAGCAGCGGAGGGACGGTACCCACTGAAGCTTTCTTT.

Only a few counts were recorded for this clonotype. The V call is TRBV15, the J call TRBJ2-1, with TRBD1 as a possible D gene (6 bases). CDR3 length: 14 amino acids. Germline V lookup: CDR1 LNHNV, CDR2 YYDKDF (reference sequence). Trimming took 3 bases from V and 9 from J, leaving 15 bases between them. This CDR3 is CATSRGTTGGEQFF. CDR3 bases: TGTGCCACCAGCAGGGGAACGACAGGCGGTGAGCAGTTCTTC.

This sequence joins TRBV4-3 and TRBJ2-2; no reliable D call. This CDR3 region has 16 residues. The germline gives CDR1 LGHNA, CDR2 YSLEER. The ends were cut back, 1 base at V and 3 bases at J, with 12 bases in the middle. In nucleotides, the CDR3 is TGCGCCAGCAGCCAAGTGTGGGCGGTGGACACCGGGGAGCTGTTTTTT. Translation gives CASSQVWAVDTGELFF.

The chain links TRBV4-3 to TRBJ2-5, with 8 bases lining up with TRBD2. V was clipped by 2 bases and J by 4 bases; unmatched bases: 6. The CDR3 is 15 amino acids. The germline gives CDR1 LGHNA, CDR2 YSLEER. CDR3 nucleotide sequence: TGCGCCAGCAGCCAACACCATCTAGCGGGAGAGACCCAGTACTTC. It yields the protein CASSQHHLAGETQYF.

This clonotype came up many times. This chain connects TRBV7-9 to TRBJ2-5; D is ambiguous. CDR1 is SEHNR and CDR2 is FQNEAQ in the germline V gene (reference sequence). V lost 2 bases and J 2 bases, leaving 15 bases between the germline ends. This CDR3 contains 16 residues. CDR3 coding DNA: TGTGCCAGCAGCTTAATACGTTGGGGTTCACAAGAGACCCAGTACTTC. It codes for CASSLIRWGSQETQYF.

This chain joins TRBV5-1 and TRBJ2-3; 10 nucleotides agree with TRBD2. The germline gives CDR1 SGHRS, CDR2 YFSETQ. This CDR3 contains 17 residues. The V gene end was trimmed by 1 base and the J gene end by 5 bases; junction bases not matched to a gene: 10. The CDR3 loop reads CASSLNLIGTSVDTQYF. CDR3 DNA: TGCGCCAGCAGCTTGAATTTAATTGGGACTAGCGTAGATACGCAGTATTTT.

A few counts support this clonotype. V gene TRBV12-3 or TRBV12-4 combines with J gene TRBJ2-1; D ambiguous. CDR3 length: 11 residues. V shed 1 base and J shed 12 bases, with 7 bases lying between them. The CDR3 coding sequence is TGTGCCAGCAGTTTAGGTGGTTTGCAGTTCTTC. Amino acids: CASSLGGLQFF.

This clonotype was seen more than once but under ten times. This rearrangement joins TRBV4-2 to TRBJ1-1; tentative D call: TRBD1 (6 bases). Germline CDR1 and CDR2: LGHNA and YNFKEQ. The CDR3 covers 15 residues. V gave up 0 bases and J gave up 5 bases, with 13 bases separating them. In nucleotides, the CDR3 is TGTGCCAGCAGCCAAGAGGTCAGGGGAGGAACTGAAGCTTTCTTT. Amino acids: CASSQEVRGGTEAFF.

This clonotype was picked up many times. The CDR3 DNA is TGCGCCAGCAGCCCAACCGGGACGGTCGATCGCTACACCTTC. Protein product: CASSPTGTVDRYTF. The genes are TRBV4-3 and TRBJ1-2, with TRBD1 as a possible D gene (5 bases). CDR1 and CDR2 (germline): LGHNA, YSLEER. Trimming shortened V by 4 bases and J by 9 bases, and 18 bases separated the two germline ends. CDR3 size: 14 residues.

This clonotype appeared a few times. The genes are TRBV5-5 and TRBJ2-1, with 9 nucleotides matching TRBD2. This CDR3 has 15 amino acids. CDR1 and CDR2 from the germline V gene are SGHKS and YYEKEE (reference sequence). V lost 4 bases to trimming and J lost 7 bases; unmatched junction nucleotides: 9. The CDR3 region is CASSPLVAGVNEQFF. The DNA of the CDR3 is TGTGCCAGCAGCCCACTAGTAGCGGGAGTGAATGAGCAGTTCTTC. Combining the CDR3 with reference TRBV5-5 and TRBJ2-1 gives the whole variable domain DAGVTQSPTHLIKTRGQQVTLRCSPISGHKSVSWYQQVLGQGPQFIFQYYEKEERGRGNFPDRFSARQFPNYSSELNVNALLLGDSALYLCASSPLVAGVNEQFFGPGTRLTVL.

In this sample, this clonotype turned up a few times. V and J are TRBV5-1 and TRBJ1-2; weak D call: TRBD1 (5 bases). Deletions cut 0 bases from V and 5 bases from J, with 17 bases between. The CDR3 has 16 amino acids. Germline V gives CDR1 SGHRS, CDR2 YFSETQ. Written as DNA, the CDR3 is TGCGCCAGCAGCTTGGCCACAGGCGGTTCCGTGTATGGCTACACCTTC. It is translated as CASSLATGGSVYGYTF. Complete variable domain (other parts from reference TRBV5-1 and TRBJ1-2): KAGVTQTPRYLIKTRGQQVTLSCSPISGHRSVSWYQQTPGQGLQFLFEYFSETQRNKGNFPGRFSGRQFSNSRSEMNVSTLELGDSALYLCASSLATGGSVYGYTFGSGTRLTVV.

The CDR3 sequence is CASSLGAGSTGELFF. CDR3 sequence (DNA): TGTGCCAGCAGCTTAGGAGCAGGGAGCACCGGGGAGCTGTTTTTT. The V call is TRBV7-9, the J call TRBJ2-2, with D perhaps being TRBD1 or TRBD2 (5 bases each). This CDR3 spans 15 amino acids. Trimming stripped 1 base from V and 4 bases from J, with 10 bases between. Germline lookup yields CDR1 SEHNR and CDR2 FQNEAQ (reference sequence).

The DNA of the CDR3 is TGTGCCACCAGTGATGGGGGACGGAACACTGAAGCTTTCTTT. Translating gives CATSDGGRNTEAFF. The chain has TRBV24-1 and TRBJ1-1; tentatively, D is TRBD1 (5 bases). Germline V gene lookup returns CDR1 KGHDR and CDR2 SFDVKD. The CDR3 loop spans 14 amino acids. Trimming cost V 3 bases and J 1 base, with 8 bases left between them.

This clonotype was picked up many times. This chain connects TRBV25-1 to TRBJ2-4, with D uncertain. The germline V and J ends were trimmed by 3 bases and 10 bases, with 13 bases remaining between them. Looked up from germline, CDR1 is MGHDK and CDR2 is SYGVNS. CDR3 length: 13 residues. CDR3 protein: CASSETLAGIQYF. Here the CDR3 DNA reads TGTGCCAGCAGTGAGACCCTGGCTGGGATTCAGTACTTC.

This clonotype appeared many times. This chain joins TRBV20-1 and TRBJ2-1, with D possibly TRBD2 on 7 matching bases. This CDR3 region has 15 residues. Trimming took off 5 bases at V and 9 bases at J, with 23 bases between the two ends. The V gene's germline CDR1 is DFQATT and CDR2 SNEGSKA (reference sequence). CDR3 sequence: CSAQRGGGRVSEQFF. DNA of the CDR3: TGCAGTGCTCAGAGGGGAGGGGGTAGGGTGAGTGAGCAGTTCTTC.

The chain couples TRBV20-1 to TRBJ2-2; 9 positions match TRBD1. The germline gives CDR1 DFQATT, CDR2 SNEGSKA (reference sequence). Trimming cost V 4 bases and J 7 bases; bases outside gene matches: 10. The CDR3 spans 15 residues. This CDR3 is CSATPGQGRVGELFF. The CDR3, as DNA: TGCAGTGCTACCCCGGGACAGGGTAGGGTCGGGGAGCTGTTTTTT.

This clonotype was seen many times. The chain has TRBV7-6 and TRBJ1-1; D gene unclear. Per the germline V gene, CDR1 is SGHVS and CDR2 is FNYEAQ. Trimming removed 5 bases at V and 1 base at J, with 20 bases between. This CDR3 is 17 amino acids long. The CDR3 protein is CASSPRTGPLSNTEAFF. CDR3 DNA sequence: TGTGCCAGCAGCCCTAGGACTGGCCCCTTGTCGAACACTGAAGCTTTCTTT.

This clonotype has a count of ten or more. The CDR3 loop is CASTPGEAYNEQFF. DNA of the CDR3: TGCGCCAGCACCCCCGGGGAGGCTTACAATGAGCAGTTCTTC. The chain couples TRBV5-1 to TRBJ2-1, with D maybe TRBD2 (6 bases). The CDR3 has 14 residues. CDR1 is SGHRS and CDR2 is YFSETQ in the germline V gene. Trimming removed 6 bases at V and 4 bases at J, with 14 bases between.

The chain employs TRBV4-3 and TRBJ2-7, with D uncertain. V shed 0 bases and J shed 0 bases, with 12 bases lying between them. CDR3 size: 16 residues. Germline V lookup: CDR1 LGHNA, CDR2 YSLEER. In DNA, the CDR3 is TGCGCCAGCAGCCAAGAAACGGCCATTCCCTCCTACGAGCAGTACTTC. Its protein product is CASSQETAIPSYEQYF.

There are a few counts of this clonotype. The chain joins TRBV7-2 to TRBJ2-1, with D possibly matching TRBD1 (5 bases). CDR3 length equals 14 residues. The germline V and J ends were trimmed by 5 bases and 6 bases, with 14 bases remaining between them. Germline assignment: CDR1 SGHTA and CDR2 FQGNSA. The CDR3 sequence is CASSQRGYSNEQFF. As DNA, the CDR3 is TGTGCCAGCAGCCAAAGGGGCTATTCCAATGAGCAGTTCTTC.

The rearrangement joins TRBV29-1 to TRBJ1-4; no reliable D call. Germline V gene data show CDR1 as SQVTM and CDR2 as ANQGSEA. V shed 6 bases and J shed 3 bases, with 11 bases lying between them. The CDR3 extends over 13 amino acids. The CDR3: CSVRVGANEKLFF. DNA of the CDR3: TGCAGCGTGAGGGTTGGAGCTAATGAAAAACTGTTTTTT.

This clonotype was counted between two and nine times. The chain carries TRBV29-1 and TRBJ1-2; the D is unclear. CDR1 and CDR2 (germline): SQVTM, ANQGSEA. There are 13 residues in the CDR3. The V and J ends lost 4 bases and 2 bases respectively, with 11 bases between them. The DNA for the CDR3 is TGCAGCGTTGGGACCAGGTTCAACTATGGCTACACCTTC. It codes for CSVGTRFNYGYTF.

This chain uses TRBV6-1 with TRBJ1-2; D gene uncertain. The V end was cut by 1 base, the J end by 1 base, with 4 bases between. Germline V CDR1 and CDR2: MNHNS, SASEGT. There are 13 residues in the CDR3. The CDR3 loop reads CASSEGVNYGYTF. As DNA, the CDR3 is TGTGCCAGCAGTGAAGGGGTTAACTATGGCTACACCTTC.